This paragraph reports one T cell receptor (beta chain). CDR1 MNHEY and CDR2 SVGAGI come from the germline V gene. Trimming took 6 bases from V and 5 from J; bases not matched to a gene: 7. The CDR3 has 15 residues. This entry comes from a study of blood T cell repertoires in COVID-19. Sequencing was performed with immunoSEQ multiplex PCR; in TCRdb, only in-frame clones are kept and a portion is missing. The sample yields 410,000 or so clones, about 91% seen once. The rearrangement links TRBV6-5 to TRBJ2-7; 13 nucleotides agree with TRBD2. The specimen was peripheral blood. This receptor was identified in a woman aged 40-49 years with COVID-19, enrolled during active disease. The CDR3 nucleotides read TGTGCCAGCAGCAGGACTAGCGGGGGTCCCCACGAGCAGTACTTC. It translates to CASSRTSGGPHEQYF.